Shown below are 18 T cell receptor beta chains from a single sample sequenced in a study of T cells in narcolepsy. Using immunoSEQ multiplex PCR, the repertoire was profiled, and TCRdb retains in-frame clones only, with some absent. The sample contains tens of thousands of clones, roughly four fifths of which appear only once. Sample: CD45RA- memory CD4+ T cells from PBMCs. The receptor source for this set is a human donor with narcolepsy.

The V and J genes are TRBV28 and TRBJ1-6, with D perhaps matching TRBD1 (6 bases). The V and J ends lost 7 bases and 10 bases respectively, with 17 bases between them. Germline CDR1 reads MDHEN; CDR2 reads SYDVKM. The CDR3 is 14 residues long. CDR3 DNA sequence: TGTGCCAGCAAGACCCAGACAGGTGGGTCACCCCTCCACTTT. Protein sequence: CASKTQTGGSPLHF.

The chain uses TRBV30 and TRBJ1-2; 11 bases fit TRBD1. Germline V gene lookup returns CDR1 GTSNPN and CDR2 SVGIG (reference sequence). The CDR3 spans 17 residues. V gave up 2 bases and J gave up 0 bases; unmatched junction bases: 8. The CDR3, as DNA: TGTGCCTGGAGTACGGACAGGGGGCGAATAACTAACTATGGCTACACCTTC. It translates to CAWSTDRGRITNYGYTF.

This chain uses TRBV6-5 with TRBJ2-7; 7 nucleotides align to TRBD1. Germline assignment: CDR1 MNHEY and CDR2 SVGAGI. This CDR3 spans 13 amino acids. Losses at the gene ends were 6 bases for V and 7 bases for J; bases not matched to a gene: 9. CDR3 nucleotide sequence: TGTGCCAGCAGCCGTAACAGGGGCGGGGAGCAGTACTTC. Its protein is CASSRNRGGEQYF.

This rearrangement joins TRBV6-5 to TRBJ2-1, with TRBD2 matching 10 bases. V was clipped by 5 bases and J by 6 bases; unmatched bases: 4. This CDR3 is 14 amino acids long. Germline lookup yields CDR1 MNHEY and CDR2 SVGAGI. In DNA form, the CDR3 reads TGTGCCAGCAGTGTCGCTAGCGGGAGCAATGAGCAGTTCTTC. Protein: CASSVASGSNEQFF.

This clone came up once. The chain recombines TRBV19 with TRBJ2-7; D is ambiguous. The CDR3 is 14 residues long. V dropped 2 bases and J dropped 3 bases, with 11 bases sitting between them. Germline CDR1 reads LNHDA; CDR2 reads SQIVND (reference sequence). For the CDR3, the DNA is TGTGCCAGTAGTATAAAGGACGGCGACTACGAGCAGTACTTC. It encodes CASSIKDGDYEQYF.

This clone was observed a few times. The chain couples TRBV10-1 to TRBJ2-1, with D perhaps matching TRBD1 (6 bases). Trimming took 4 bases from V and 0 from J, leaving 10 bases between them. From germline, CDR1 is WNHNN and CDR2 SYGVQD (reference sequence). The CDR3 totals 15 residues. The CDR3 loop reads CASSADSSSYNEQFF. DNA for the CDR3: TGCGCCAGCAGTGCGGACAGCAGCTCCTACAATGAGCAGTTCTTC.

The gene calls are TRBV7-8 and TRBJ2-7, with D tentatively TRBD2 (5 bases). Germline values: CDR1 SGHVS, CDR2 FQNEAQ. The CDR3 totals 14 residues. V lost 1 base and J lost 6, with 13 bases in between. The DNA for the CDR3 is TGTGCCAGCAGCTTAGTGGCGGGTCCCGGCGAGCAGTACTTC. Residues: CASSLVAGPGEQYF.

This sequence joins TRBV5-6 and TRBJ2-5, with 10 bases fitting TRBD1. The last part of the DNA fits TRBJ2-7 better; the J call may be wrong. Germline assignment: CDR1 SGHDT and CDR2 YYEEEE. This CDR3 contains 14 residues. Written as DNA, the CDR3 is TGTGCCAGCAGCTTGTTAGGGACAGGGGACGAGCAGTACTTC. This translates into CASSLLGTGDEQYF.

The CDR3 protein is CASSPGTYTGGEQFF. The CDR3 region has the DNA TGTGCCAGCAGCCCCGGGACCTATACCGGCGGTGAGCAGTTCTTC. This chain connects TRBV5-8 to TRBJ2-1; D could derive from TRBD1 or TRBD2 (5 bases each). The CDR3 contains 15 residues. Germline-derived CDR1 and CDR2 are SGHTS and YDEGEE. V was trimmed by 4 bases and J by 9 bases, leaving 20 bases between them.

The chain couples TRBV20-1 to TRBJ1-3; D remains unclear. V was clipped by 5 bases and J by 1 base, with 0 bases between them. Looked up from germline, CDR1 is DFQATT and CDR2 is SNEGSKA (reference sequence). The CDR3 runs 10 residues. The CDR3 loop is CSASGNTIYF. CDR3 bases: TGCAGTGCTTCTGGAAACACCATATATTTT.

The genes are TRBV20-1 and TRBJ1-1, with no clear D. This CDR3 has 11 residues. V lost 0 bases, J lost 11 bases, and 10 bases lay in between. From germline, CDR1 is DFQATT and CDR2 SNEGSKA (reference sequence). CDR3 loop: CSARDRTAAFF. Here the CDR3 DNA reads TGCAGTGCTAGAGATCGGACGGCGGCTTTCTTT.

The rearrangement links TRBV7-9 to TRBJ2-7, with 7 bases lining up with TRBD2. The CDR3 is 11 amino acids. Germline-derived CDR1 and CDR2 are SEHNR and FQNEAQ (reference sequence). V was clipped by 6 bases and J by 7 bases; unmatched bases: 3. This CDR3 reads CASRGEGEQYF. DNA of the CDR3: TGTGCCAGCAGGGGGGAGGGAGAGCAGTACTTC.

A single count supports this clone. This chain joins TRBV11-2 and TRBJ1-6; TRBD1 might be the D (5 bases). The germline CDR1 and CDR2 sequences are SGHAT and FQNNGV. V was pared by 1 base and J by 10 bases, with 14 bases between. This CDR3 is built from 15 residues. In DNA form, the CDR3 reads TGTGCCAGCAGCTTAGTCGGCGGGCGGGACTCACCCCTCCACTTT. It codes for CASSLVGGRDSPLHF.

V usage is TRBV7-2 and J usage is TRBJ1-5, with no clear D. There are 13 residues in the CDR3. The germline CDR1 and CDR2 sequences are SGHTA and FQGNSA. V lost 0 bases and J lost 4, with 4 bases in between. The CDR3 nucleotides read TGTGCCAGCAGCTTAGCGCTAAATCAGCCCCAGCATTTT. It translates to CASSLALNQPQHF.

The chain has TRBV25-1 and TRBJ2-5; 10 nucleotides align to TRBD1. With 1 base clipped from V and 4 bases from J, the junction kept 12 bases outside the gene matches. This CDR3 has 18 residues. Germline V gene lookup returns CDR1 MGHDK and CDR2 SYGVNS. The CDR3 is CASSELGGTGESRETQYF. The CDR3 coding sequence is TGTGCCAGCAGTGAATTGGGGGGGACAGGGGAGAGTCGAGAGACCCAGTACTTC.

The rearrangement links TRBV5-1 to TRBJ2-1; 7 nucleotides match TRBD2. V trimming: 2 bases; J trimming: 9 bases; junction bases outside the gene matches: 5. This CDR3 comprises 13 residues. Germline CDR1 SGHRS, CDR2 YFSETQ. The CDR3 DNA follows: TGCGCCAGCAGCTTTGAGACTAGCATTGAGCAGTTCTTC. Translation: CASSFETSIEQFF.

The CDR3 DNA follows: TGCGCCAGCAGCGTGGACTTGGGCTCTGGGGCCAACGTCCTGACTTTC. Protein: CASSVDLGSGANVLTF. This chain links TRBV5-1 with TRBJ2-6; TRBD2 is a possible D gene (5 bases). The CDR3 contains 16 residues. Trimming took off 4 bases at V and 0 bases at J, with 11 bases between the two ends. Looked up from germline, CDR1 is SGHRS and CDR2 is YFSETQ.

This sequence joins TRBV19 and TRBJ2-1; D is uncertain. The germline V and J ends were trimmed by 6 bases and 5 bases, with 17 bases remaining between them. The length of the CDR3 is 15 residues. The germline gives CDR1 LNHDA, CDR2 SQIVND (reference sequence). The CDR3: CASSPRGRTNNEQFF. The DNA for the CDR3 is TGTGCCAGTAGCCCCCGCGGTCGTACTAACAATGAGCAGTTCTTC.